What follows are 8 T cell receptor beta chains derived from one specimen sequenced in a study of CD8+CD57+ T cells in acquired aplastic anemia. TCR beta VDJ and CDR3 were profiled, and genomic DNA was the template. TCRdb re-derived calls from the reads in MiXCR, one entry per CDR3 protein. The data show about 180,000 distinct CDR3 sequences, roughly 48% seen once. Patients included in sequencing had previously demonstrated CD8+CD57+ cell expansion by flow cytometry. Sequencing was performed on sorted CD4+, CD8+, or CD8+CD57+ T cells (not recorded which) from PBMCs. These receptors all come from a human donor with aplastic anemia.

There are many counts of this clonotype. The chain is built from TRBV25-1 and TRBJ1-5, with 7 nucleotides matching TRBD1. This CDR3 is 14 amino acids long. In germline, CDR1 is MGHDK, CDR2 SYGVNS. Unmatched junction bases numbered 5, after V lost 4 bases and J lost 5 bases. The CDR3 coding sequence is TGTGCCAGCAGTGTAACAGGGGTGGATCAGCCCCAGCATTTT. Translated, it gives CASSVTGVDQPQHF. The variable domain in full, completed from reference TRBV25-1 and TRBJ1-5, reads EADIYQTPRYLVIGTGKKITLECSQTMGHDKMYWYQQDPGMELHLIHYSYGVNSTEKGDLSSESTVSRIRTEHFPLTLESARPSHTSQYLCASSVTGVDQPQHFGDGTRLSIL.

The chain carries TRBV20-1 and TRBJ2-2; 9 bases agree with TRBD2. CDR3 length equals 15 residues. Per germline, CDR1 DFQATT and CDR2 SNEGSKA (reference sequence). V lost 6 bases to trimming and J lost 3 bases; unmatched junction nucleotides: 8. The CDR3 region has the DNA TGCAGTGCCCGCCGGCCTAGCGGGGACACCGGGGAGCTGTTTTTT. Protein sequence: CSARRPSGDTGELFF.

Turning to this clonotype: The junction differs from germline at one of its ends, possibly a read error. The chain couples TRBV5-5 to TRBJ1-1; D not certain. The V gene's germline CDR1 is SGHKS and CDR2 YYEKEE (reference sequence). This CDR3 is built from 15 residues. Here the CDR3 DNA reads TGTGCCAGCAGCTTGGCCGGGAGCGGGAACACTGAAGCTCTCTTT. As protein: CASSLAGSGNTEALF. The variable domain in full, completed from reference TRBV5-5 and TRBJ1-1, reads DAGVTQSPTHLIKTRGQQVTLRCSPISGHKSVSWYQQVLGQGPQFIFQYYEKEERGRGNFPDRFSARQFPNYSSELNVNALLLGDSALYLCASSLAGSGNTEALFGQGTRLTVV.

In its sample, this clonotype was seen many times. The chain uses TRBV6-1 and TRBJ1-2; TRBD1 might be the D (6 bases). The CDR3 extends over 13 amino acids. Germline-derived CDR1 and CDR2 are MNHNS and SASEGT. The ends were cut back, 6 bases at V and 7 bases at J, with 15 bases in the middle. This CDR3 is CASRQGLPGGYTF. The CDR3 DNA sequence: TGTGCCAGCAGACAGGGTCTCCCGGGTGGCTACACCTTC.

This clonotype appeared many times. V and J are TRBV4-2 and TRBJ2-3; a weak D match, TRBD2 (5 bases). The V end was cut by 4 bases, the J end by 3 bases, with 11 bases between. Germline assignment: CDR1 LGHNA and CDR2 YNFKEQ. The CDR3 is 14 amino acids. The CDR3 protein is CASSLILATDTQYF. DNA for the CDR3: TGTGCCAGCAGCCTCATTCTAGCAACAGATACGCAGTATTTT.

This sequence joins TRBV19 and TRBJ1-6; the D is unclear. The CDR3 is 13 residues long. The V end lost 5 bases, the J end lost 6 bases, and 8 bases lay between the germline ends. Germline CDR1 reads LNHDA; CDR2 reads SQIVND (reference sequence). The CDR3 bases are TGTGCCAGTAGTCGGTCACGTAATTCACCCCTCCACTTT. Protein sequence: CASSRSRNSPLHF.

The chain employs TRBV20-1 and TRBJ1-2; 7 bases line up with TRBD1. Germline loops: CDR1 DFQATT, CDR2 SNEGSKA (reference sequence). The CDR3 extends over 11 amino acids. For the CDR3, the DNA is TGCACCCCAGGGGGGGCTCACGGCTACACCTTC. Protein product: CTPGGAHGYTF.

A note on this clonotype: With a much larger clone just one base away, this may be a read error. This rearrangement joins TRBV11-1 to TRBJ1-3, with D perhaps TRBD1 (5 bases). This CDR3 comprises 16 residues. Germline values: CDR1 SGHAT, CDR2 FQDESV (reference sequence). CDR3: CASSSAGQGSGNTMYF. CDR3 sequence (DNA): TGTGCCAGCAGCTCGGCTGGACAAGGCTCTGGAAACACCATGTATTTT.